A selection of T cell receptor beta chains follows, all from one sample in a study of HIV-infected patients and healthy controls. Via MiXCR, TCRdb re-called the 5' RACE reads, giving one row per CDR3 protein. Of under 20,000 distinct CDR3 sequences in the sample, over 5% were seen once. The sample consisted of blood. The origin of the receptors is an adult in good health. The CDR3 runs from the conserved cysteine through the conserved F or W. Fields, in order: D gene, J gene, V gene, clone size, CDR3 length, CDR3 protein, CDR3 DNA. D genes are given only for firm matches. Clone size, where shown, is once, few, many, or a class for clones that have expanded.

>TRBD1|TRBJ2-6|TRBV19|many|16
CAAGDRGRSGANVLTF
TGTGCCGCTGGGGACAGGGGGCGGTCTGGGGCCAACGTCCTGACTTTC
>TRBD1|TRBJ2-1|TRBV20-1|medium-sized|14
CSARRTGPNNEQFF
TGCAGTGCTCGGCGGACAGGGCCGAACAATGAGCAGTTCTTC
>-|TRBJ1-1|TRBV11-2|many|13
CASSLGGTWGAFF
TGTGCCAGCAGCTTAGGGGGGACATGGGGAGCTTTCTTT
>-|TRBJ1-2|TRBV5-6|medium-sized|15
CASSLFFWGNYGYTF
TGTGCCAGCAGCTTGTTTTTTTGGGGTAACTATGGCTACACCTTC
>-|TRBJ1-5|TRBV18|many|16
CASSPREGWSNQPQHF
TGTGCCAGCTCACCACGGGAGGGTTGGAGCAATCAGCCCCAGCATTTT
>TRBD2|TRBJ2-3|TRBV5-6|many|15
CASSPELTSGDTQYF
TGTGCCAGCAGCCCCGAACTGACTAGCGGAGATACGCAGTATTTT
>-|TRBJ1-1|TRBV5-1|many|13
CASSLAENTEAFF
TGCGCCAGCAGCTTGGCAGAAAACACTGAAGCTTTCTTT
>TRBD2|TRBJ2-5|TRBV3-1|many|15
CASSPNAGGQETQYF
TGTGCCAGCAGCCCGAACGCGGGGGGCCAAGAGACCCAGTACTTC
>TRBD2|TRBJ2-1|TRBV7-2|many|16
CASSLVLAGGNNEQFF
TGTGCCAGCAGCTTAGTGCTAGCGGGGGGTAACAATGAGCAGTTCTTC
>-|TRBJ1-1|TRBV7-2|many|16
CASSLVQGTPQDEAFF
TGTGCCAGCAGCTTAGTACAGGGAACGCCTCAGGATGAAGCTTTCTTT
>-|TRBJ1-1|TRBV5-1|many|17
CASSLGFRTASNTEAFF
TGCGCCAGCAGCTTGGGGTTCCGTACGGCTTCGAACACTGAAGCTTTCTTT
>-|TRBJ2-1|TRBV24-1|-|15
CATSGAGASYNEQFF
TGTGCCACCAGTGGTGCAGGCGCCTCCTACAATGAGCAGTTCTTC
>-|TRBJ1-1|TRBV4-1|medium-sized|22
CASSQDSRQRIRDHHMNTEAFF
TGCGCCAGCAGCCAAGATTCCAGGCAGAGGATTCGGGACCACCACATGAACACTGAAGCTTTCTTT
>TRBD2|TRBJ2-3|TRBV12-3/TRBV12-4|many|16
CASSLGWGGSTDTQYF
TGTGCCAGCAGTTTAGGGTGGGGGGGAAGCACAGATACGCAGTATTTT
>-|TRBJ1-1|TRBV7-9|medium-sized|13
CASSFQANTEAFF
TGTGCCAGCAGCTTCCAAGCGAACACTGAAGCTTTCTTT
>TRBD2|TRBJ2-7|TRBV20-1|many|17
CSASPGLAGASSYEQYF
TGCAGTGCCAGCCCGGGACTAGCGGGGGCGAGCTCCTACGAGCAGTACTTC
>TRBD1|TRBJ1-2|TRBV6-2/TRBV6-3|many|13
CASRPDRNYGYTF
TGTGCCAGCAGACCGGACAGGAACTATGGCTACACCTTC
>TRBD2|TRBJ2-1|TRBV11-2|few|15
CASSLVAGSYNEQFF
TGTGCCAGCAGCTTAGTAGCGGGGTCCTACAATGAGCAGTTCTTC
>-|TRBJ2-5|TRBV11-2|-|15
CASSLDGLHQETQYF
TGTGCCAGCAGCTTAGATGGGCTGCACCAAGAGACCCAGTACTTC
>TRBD1|TRBJ1-3|TRBV14|few|16
CASSPQGVFSGNTIYF
TGTGCCAGCAGCCCTCAGGGGGTTTTCTCTGGAAACACCATATATTTT
>TRBD2|TRBJ2-5|TRBV5-4|many|17
CASSREGLAAPQETQYF
TGTGCCAGCAGCCGAGAAGGACTAGCGGCGCCTCAAGAGACCCAGTACTTC
>TRBD1|TRBJ1-6|TRBV12-3/TRBV12-4|many|15
CASSSHGAGGSPLHF
TGTGCCAGCAGTTCACACGGGGCAGGGGGGTCACCCCTCCACTTT
>-|TRBJ1-2|TRBV5-4|many|15
CASSAWDIANYGYTF
TGTGCCAGCAGCGCATGGGACATAGCTAACTATGGCTACACCTTC
>-|TRBJ1-5|TRBV15|few|15
CATSRDPSRNQPQHF
TGTGCCACCAGCAGAGACCCCTCGCGCAATCAGCCCCAGCATTTT
>TRBD1|TRBJ2-3|TRBV6-2/TRBV6-3|few|13
CASLTGGTDTQYF
TGTGCCAGCCTTACAGGGGGAACGGATACGCAGTATTTT
>-|TRBJ2-4|TRBV7-9|many|13
CASSPPTKNIQYF
TGTGCCAGCAGCCCCCCGACCAAAAACATTCAGTACTTC
>-|TRBJ1-3|TRBV10-3|medium-sized|12
CAITGVGNTIYF
TGTGCCATCACCGGAGTGGGAAACACCATATATTTT
>-|TRBJ2-1|TRBV11-3|medium-sized|14
CASSLESPSDEQFF
TGTGCCAGCAGCTTAGAATCGCCTAGCGATGAGCAGTTCTTC
>TRBD2|TRBJ2-3|TRBV7-2|many|16
CASSPLGGGATDTQYF
TGTGCCAGCAGCCCACTGGGCGGGGGGGCAACAGATACGCAGTATTTT
>TRBD2|TRBJ2-2|TRBV20-1|many|14
CSAKRGVDTGELFF
TGCAGTGCTAAGCGGGGGGTGGACACCGGGGAGCTGTTTTTT
>TRBD1|TRBJ1-1|TRBV19|few|13
CASSIEGATTAFF
TGTGCCAGTAGTATCGAGGGGGCGACGACAGCTTTCTTT
>-|TRBJ2-3|TRBV29-1|many|12
CSVNSGPDTQYF
TGCAGCGTCAACTCGGGCCCGGATACGCAGTATTTT